The 2 T cell receptor beta chains below all came from one sample that was sequenced in a study. Treg sorting used a CD4+CD25+CD127-/low gate. TCRdb analysed the 5' RACE reads with MiXCR anew, one entry per CDR3 protein. The table lists approximately 50,000 distinct CDR3 sequences, around 20% of them singletons. The material sequenced was tumor-infiltrating Tregs sorted from the breast tumor. These receptor sequences come from a female donor with breast cancer.

J is TRBJ2-1 and V is TRBV24-1; D not certain. Germline V CDR1 and CDR2: KGHDR, SFDVKD. The CDR3 has 13 residues. Trimming removed 0 bases from V and 9 bases from J, with 8 bases in between. CDR3 protein: CATSDLLMGEQFF. The CDR3, as DNA: TGTGCCACCAGTGATTTGTTGATGGGTGAGCAGTTCTTC.

This clonotype was recorded many times. The chain recombines TRBV6-1 with TRBJ1-2; TRBD1 aligns across 11 bases. CDR3 length: 17 residues. J was trimmed by 4 bases and V by 6 bases; bases with no gene match: 13. CDR1 and CDR2 from the germline V gene are MNHNS and SASEGT. CDR3 in DNA: TGTGCCAGCAGCACCGGGACAGGGGGGTCTTTGGGCTATGGCTACACCTTC. It is translated as CASSTGTGGSLGYGYTF.